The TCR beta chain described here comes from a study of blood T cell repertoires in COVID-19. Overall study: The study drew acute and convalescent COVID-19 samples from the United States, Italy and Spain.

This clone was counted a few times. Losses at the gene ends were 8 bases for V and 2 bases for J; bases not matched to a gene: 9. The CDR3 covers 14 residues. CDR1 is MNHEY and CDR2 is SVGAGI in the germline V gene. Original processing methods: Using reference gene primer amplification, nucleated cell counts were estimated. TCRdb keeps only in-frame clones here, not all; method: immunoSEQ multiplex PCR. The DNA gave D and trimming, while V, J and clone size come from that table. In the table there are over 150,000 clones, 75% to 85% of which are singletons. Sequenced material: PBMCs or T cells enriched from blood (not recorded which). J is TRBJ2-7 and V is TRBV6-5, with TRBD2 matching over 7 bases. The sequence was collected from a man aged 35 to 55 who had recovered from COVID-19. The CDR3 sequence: CASSRDYITYEQYF. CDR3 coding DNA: TGTGCCAGCTCCCGGGACTATATCACCTACGAGCAGTACTTC.